The rows below give T cell receptor beta chains drawn from one sample of a study of T-cell reconstitution after alpha-beta-depleted transplantation in children. From the PCR reads, TCRdb called clonotypes with MiXCR, one entry per CDR3 protein. Among around 480,000 distinct CDR3 sequences listed, around a third were seen once. This sample comprised PBMCs from the stem cell graft donor, obtained from the stem cell graft. These receptor sequences come from a human donor who donated a stem cell graft to a child with aplastic anemia. Each CDR3 is given with its conserved first and last residue. D genes are given only for firm matches. Clone size is given for some rows only: seen once, a few or many times, or a class if the clone is expanded.

V gene: TRBV5-4
J gene: TRBJ2-1
D gene: .
clone size: few
CDR3 DNA: TGTGCCAGCAGCCACAGGGAACTGCGCTACAATGAGCAGTTCTTC
CDR3 protein: CASSHRELRYNEQFF

V gene: TRBV4-2
J gene: TRBJ2-6
D gene: TRBD2
clone size: .
CDR3 DNA: TGTGCCAGCAGCCAAGAGGCCGGGAGGGGGACTGGGGCCAACGTCCTGACTTTC
CDR3 protein: CASSQEAGRGTGANVLTF

V gene: TRBV9
J gene: TRBJ2-7
D gene: TRBD1
clone size: .
CDR3 DNA: TGTGCCAGCAGCGAGACCGGGACAGGGACCGAGCAGTACTTC
CDR3 protein: CASSETGTGTEQYF

V gene: TRBV7-2
J gene: TRBJ2-1
D gene: .
clone size: few
CDR3 DNA: TGTGCCAGCAGCCCCGAAACGTCGGCAGTCTACAATGAGCAGTTCTTC
CDR3 protein: CASSPETSAVYNEQFF

V gene: TRBV12-3/TRBV12-4
J gene: TRBJ2-3
D gene: .
clone size: .
CDR3 DNA: TGTGCCAGTGAGCTAGCGAACACAGATACGCAGTATTTT
CDR3 protein: CASELANTDTQYF

V gene: TRBV29-1
J gene: TRBJ1-2
D gene: .
clone size: .
CDR3 DNA: TGCAGCGTTGTCTATCCCGGGACGAACCTCTATCGCTACACCTTC
CDR3 protein: CSVVYPGTNLYRYTF

V gene: TRBV29-1
J gene: TRBJ2-4
D gene: .
clone size: once
CDR3 DNA: TGCAGCGTCAGACCTCGACAAGTTGACATTCAGTACTTC
CDR3 protein: CSVRPRQVDIQYF

V gene: TRBV14
J gene: TRBJ2-5
D gene: .
clone size: .
CDR3 DNA: TGTGCCAGCAGCCAATCACCGTCGACAGCGCAAGAGACCCAGTACTTC
CDR3 protein: CASSQSPSTAQETQYF

V gene: TRBV6-1
J gene: TRBJ2-5
D gene: TRBD1
clone size: few
CDR3 DNA: TGTGCCAGCAGTGGAAAACGGTCAGACAGGGTATTTTTCAAGGAAGAGACCCAGTACTTC
CDR3 protein: CASSGKRSDRVFFKEETQYF

V gene: TRBV15
J gene: TRBJ2-3
D gene: .
clone size: .
CDR3 DNA: TGTGCCACCAGCAGAGATCAACTAGGGGGCACAGATACGCAGTATTTT
CDR3 protein: CATSRDQLGGTDTQYF

V gene: TRBV2
J gene: TRBJ1-6
D gene: .
clone size: few
CDR3 DNA: TGTGCCAGCAGTGAAGCGCTTCAAGGGAAATCACCCCTCCACTTT
CDR3 protein: CASSEALQGKSPLHF

V gene: TRBV2
J gene: TRBJ2-7
D gene: .
clone size: .
CDR3 DNA: TGTGCCAGCAAAGGACTTCTTAATGCCTACGAGCAGTACTTC
CDR3 protein: CASKGLLNAYEQYF

V gene: TRBV18
J gene: TRBJ2-1
D gene: TRBD2
clone size: .
CDR3 DNA: TGTGCCAGCTCACCTGCGGGAGTCACCTACAATGAGCAGTTCTTC
CDR3 protein: CASSPAGVTYNEQFF

V gene: TRBV27
J gene: TRBJ2-7
D gene: TRBD2
clone size: .
CDR3 DNA: TGTGCCAGCAGTCCTGGACTAGCTGGAAGCGAGCAGTACTTC
CDR3 protein: CASSPGLAGSEQYF

V gene: TRBV25-1
J gene: TRBJ2-5
D gene: TRBD1
clone size: .
CDR3 DNA: TGTGCCAGCAAACAGGGGAGCGAGACCCAGTACTTC
CDR3 protein: CASKQGSETQYF

V gene: TRBV7-9
J gene: TRBJ2-7
D gene: .
clone size: few
CDR3 DNA: TGTGCCAGCAGCTTAGGTGTGGTGGGGCAGTACTTC
CDR3 protein: CASSLGVVGQYF

V gene: TRBV11-1
J gene: TRBJ2-1
D gene: TRBD2
clone size: .
CDR3 DNA: TGTGCCAGCAGCCAACCCACTAGCGATCCATCCCCCTCCTACAATGAGCAGTTCTTC
CDR3 protein: CASSQPTSDPSPSYNEQFF

V gene: TRBV5-1
J gene: TRBJ1-1
D gene: TRBD1
clone size: .
CDR3 DNA: TGCGCCAGCAGCTCCCGAACCGGGACAGGGGACGGTGAAGCTTTCTTT
CDR3 protein: CASSSRTGTGDGEAFF

V gene: TRBV20-1
J gene: TRBJ2-5
D gene: .
clone size: .
CDR3 DNA: TGCAGTGCTAGAGCCCCCCAGGAGGAGGGAGAGACCCAGTACTTC
CDR3 protein: CSARAPQEEGETQYF

V gene: TRBV29-1
J gene: TRBJ1-4
D gene: .
clone size: .
CDR3 DNA: TGCAGCGCGACAGTTCCCGAAGAAAAACTGTTTTTT
CDR3 protein: CSATVPEEKLFF

V gene: TRBV5-1
J gene: TRBJ2-1
D gene: .
clone size: few
CDR3 DNA: TGCGCCAGCAGCTTGGATCTGGTCGAGGTACAGTTCTTC
CDR3 protein: CASSLDLVEVQFF

V gene: TRBV3-1
J gene: TRBJ2-3
D gene: TRBD2
clone size: .
CDR3 DNA: TGTGCCAGCAGCCCCAGAATACTAGCGGGAGCGGGAGATACGCAGTATTTT
CDR3 protein: CASSPRILAGAGDTQYF

V gene: TRBV5-1
J gene: TRBJ2-3
D gene: .
clone size: .
CDR3 DNA: TGCGCCAGCAGCCTCGGACACACGGACGGCACAGATACGCAGTATTTT
CDR3 protein: CASSLGHTDGTDTQYF

V gene: TRBV12-3/TRBV12-4
J gene: TRBJ1-1
D gene: TRBD1
clone size: .
CDR3 DNA: TGTGCCAGCAGTTTACAGGGGGCCGCGAACACTGAAGCTTTCTTT
CDR3 protein: CASSLQGAANTEAFF

V gene: TRBV28
J gene: TRBJ1-2
D gene: .
clone size: .
CDR3 DNA: TGTGCCAGCAGTTGGGGACGTGAGGGCTACACCTTC
CDR3 protein: CASSWGREGYTF

V gene: TRBV10-3
J gene: TRBJ2-7
D gene: .
clone size: few
CDR3 DNA: TGTGCCATCAGTGAGGCCTCACAGGCCTCTTACGAGCAGTACTTC
CDR3 protein: CAISEASQASYEQYF

V gene: TRBV18
J gene: TRBJ1-4
D gene: .
clone size: .
CDR3 DNA: TGTGCCAGCTCATACGGCGACGGCGAAAAACTGTTTTTT
CDR3 protein: CASSYGDGEKLFF

V gene: TRBV6-1
J gene: TRBJ2-5
D gene: TRBD2
clone size: few
CDR3 DNA: TGTGCCAGCAGAGCCTGGGGCGGCGGGGGGGAGACCCAGTACTTC
CDR3 protein: CASRAWGGGGETQYF

V gene: TRBV11-2
J gene: TRBJ2-5
D gene: .
clone size: .
CDR3 DNA: TGTGCCAGCAGCAAAGGTCTGGCTGAGACCCAGTACTTC
CDR3 protein: CASSKGLAETQYF

V gene: TRBV12-3/TRBV12-4
J gene: TRBJ2-3
D gene: TRBD2
clone size: .
CDR3 DNA: TGTGCCAGCAGTCTAGCTCTTGTAGCGGGAGGGAGCACAGATACGCAGTATTTT
CDR3 protein: CASSLALVAGGSTDTQYF

V gene: TRBV15
J gene: TRBJ1-4
D gene: .
clone size: .
CDR3 DNA: TGTGCCACCAGCAGAGCGGCGGACGCAGTAAAACTGTTTTTT
CDR3 protein: CATSRAADAVKLFF